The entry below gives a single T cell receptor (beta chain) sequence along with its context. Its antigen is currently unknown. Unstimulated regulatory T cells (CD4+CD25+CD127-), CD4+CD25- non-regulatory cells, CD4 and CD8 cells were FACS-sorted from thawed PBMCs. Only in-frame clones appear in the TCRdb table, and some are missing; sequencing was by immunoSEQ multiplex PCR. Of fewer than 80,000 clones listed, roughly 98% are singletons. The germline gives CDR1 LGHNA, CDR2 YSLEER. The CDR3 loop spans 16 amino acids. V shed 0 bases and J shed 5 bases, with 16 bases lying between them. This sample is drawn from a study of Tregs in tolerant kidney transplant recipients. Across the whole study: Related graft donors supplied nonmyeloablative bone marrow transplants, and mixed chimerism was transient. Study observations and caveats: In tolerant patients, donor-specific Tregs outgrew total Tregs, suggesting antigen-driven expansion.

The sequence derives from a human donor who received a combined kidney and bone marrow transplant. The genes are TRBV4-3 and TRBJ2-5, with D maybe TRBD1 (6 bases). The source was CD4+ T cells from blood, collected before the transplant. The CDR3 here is CASSQDQAQGWETQYF. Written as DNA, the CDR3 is TGCGCCAGCAGCCAAGATCAGGCGCAGGGGTGGGAGACCCAGTACTTC.